The next 21 T cell receptor beta chains were all read from a single sample in a study of blood T cell repertoires in COVID-19. Profiled with immunoSEQ multiplex PCR; TCRdb holds only in-frame clones, not every one. The table includes 200,000 to 250,000 clones, nearly 90% detected once. The sequencing input was PBMCs or T cells enriched from blood (not recorded which). The receptors were gathered from a man aged 25 to 45 who had recovered from COVID-19.

The sample holds a few counts of this clone. The chain combines TRBV13 with TRBJ1-2; TRBD1 is a possible D gene (5 bases). Germline V gives CDR1 PRHDT, CDR2 FYEKMQ (reference sequence). Trimming left V 5 bases short and J 3 bases short, with 19 bases between. CDR3 size: 16 residues. The chain's CDR3 is CASSPPWEGNYYGYTF. DNA of the CDR3: TGTGCCAGCAGCCCGCCTTGGGAGGGGAATTACTATGGCTACACCTTC.

The J gene is TRBJ2-1, the V gene TRBV9, with D perhaps TRBD2 (5 bases). Germline V gene sequence: CDR1 SGDLS, CDR2 YYNGEE. CDR3 length: 16 amino acids. Trimming took 6 bases from V and 0 from J, leaving 16 bases between them. Written as DNA, the CDR3 is TGTGCCAGCACCGGATTCAGCACTAGCTCCTACAATGAGCAGTTCTTC. This translates into CASTGFSTSSYNEQFF.

This chain connects TRBV4-1 to TRBJ2-3; TRBD1 matches at 8 bases. CDR1 is MGHRA and CDR2 is YSYEKL in the germline V gene. Unmatched junction bases numbered 11, after V lost 5 bases and J lost 1 base. The CDR3 has 17 residues. The CDR3 region is CASSVGSGGLRTDTQYF. The DNA for the CDR3 is TGCGCCAGCAGCGTAGGTTCAGGGGGCTTGCGCACAGATACGCAGTATTTT.

The chain is built from TRBV25-1 and TRBJ2-3, with a weak D call TRBD2 (6 bases). The length of the CDR3 is 13 residues. CDR1 is MGHDK and CDR2 is SYGVNS in the germline V gene. Between the trimmed V and J ends, which lost 4 bases and 3 bases, there was a span of 8 bases. CDR3 DNA sequence: TGTGCCAGCAGTGCGGGAGTGACAGATACGCAGTATTTT. Translation gives CASSAGVTDTQYF.

This sequence joins TRBV27 and TRBJ1-1, with 7 bases that match TRBD1. This CDR3 is 13 amino acids long. Unmatched junction bases numbered 3, after V lost 7 bases and J lost 1 base. From germline, CDR1 is MNHEY and CDR2 SMNVEV (reference sequence). The CDR3 spells CASKGQANTEAFF. Here the CDR3 DNA reads TGTGCCAGCAAAGGACAGGCGAACACTGAAGCTTTCTTT.

The chain joins TRBV7-9 to TRBJ1-2, with D unresolved. Germline loops: CDR1 SEHNR, CDR2 FQNEAQ (reference sequence). Trimming removed 5 bases at V and 8 bases at J, with 21 bases between. The CDR3 runs 15 residues. This chain's CDR3 is CASSTNVPGGNGYTF. CDR3 coding DNA: TGTGCCAGCAGCACAAATGTCCCCGGAGGTAACGGCTACACCTTC.

V gene TRBV2 combines with J gene TRBJ2-7, with 8 bases that match TRBD1. The V segment lost 4 bases and the J segment 4 bases; nucleotides outside the gene matches: 9. Germline V lookup: CDR1 SNHLY, CDR2 FYNNEI. The CDR3 has 15 residues. The CDR3 nucleotides read TGTGCCAGCAGTGGAGGAACAGGGGGGATTTACGAGCAGTACTTC. This gives the protein CASSGGTGGIYEQYF.

This clone occurred once. V gene TRBV28 combines with J gene TRBJ1-2; TRBD1 is a possible D gene (6 bases). The CDR3 has 13 residues. V lost 4 bases and J lost 7, with 13 bases in between. CDR1 is MDHEN, CDR2 SYDVKM, per germline. CDR3 amino acids: CASSSQGRGGYTF. In DNA, the CDR3 is TGTGCCAGCAGTTCACAGGGACGAGGTGGCTACACCTTC.

This clone was seen more than once but under ten times. The chain combines TRBV10-1 with TRBJ1-5, with unresolved D. Trimming removed 1 base from V and 0 bases from J, with 7 bases in between. The CDR3 sequence is 15 residues long. CDR1 is WNHNN and CDR2 is SYGVQD in the germline V gene (reference sequence). CDR3 residues: CASSEYNSSNQPQHF. The CDR3 bases are TGCGCCAGCAGTGAGTATAACAGTAGCAATCAGCCCCAGCATTTT.

The rearrangement uses TRBV2 and TRBJ2-7; D unclear. CDR3 size: 12 residues. Germline lookup yields CDR1 SNHLY and CDR2 FYNNEI. Deletions cut 4 bases from V and 7 bases from J, with 11 bases between. The DNA for the CDR3 is TGTGCCAGCAGTGCCTCTAGAGGTGAGCAGTACTTC. This codes for CASSASRGEQYF.

V is TRBV9 and J is TRBJ2-5, with TRBD2 as a possible D gene (6 bases). The CDR3 has 13 residues. V was clipped by 0 bases and J by 3 bases, with 6 bases between them. Germline V lookup: CDR1 SGDLS, CDR2 YYNGEE. This CDR3 is CASSVGGEETQYF. CDR3 nucleotide sequence: TGTGCCAGCAGCGTAGGGGGGGAAGAGACCCAGTACTTC.

This clone appeared once. V is TRBV10-3 and J is TRBJ2-5, with a tentative D call TRBD2 (5 bases). This CDR3 has 17 amino acids. Germline V lookup: CDR1 ENHRY, CDR2 SYGVKD. V was pared by 0 bases and J by 4 bases, with 18 bases between. The CDR3: CAISESRTVEGGETQYF. The CDR3 DNA reads as TGTGCCATCAGTGAGTCGAGAACGGTCGAGGGTGGAGAGACCCAGTACTTC.

This chain uses TRBV4-2 with TRBJ2-1, with 12 bases identical to TRBD2. Germline CDR1 is LGHNA and CDR2 is YNFKEQ. The CDR3 contains 18 residues. Trimming at V came to 4 bases and at J to 1 base, leaving 8 bases not matched to a gene. The chain's CDR3 is CASSPPSSGGGSYNEQFF. The CDR3 region has the DNA TGTGCCAGCAGCCCTCCCTCTAGCGGGGGGGGATCCTACAATGAGCAGTTCTTC.

V gene TRBV7-9 combines with J gene TRBJ2-5; possible D gene TRBD2, 5 bases. Germline V lookup: CDR1 SEHNR, CDR2 FQNEAQ (reference sequence). The CDR3 sequence is 15 residues long. Trimming took 5 bases from V and 4 from J, leaving 17 bases between them. The CDR3 DNA reads TGTGCCAGCAGCCAGCAGGAGGACCGTGCAGAGACCCAGTACTTC. Translating gives CASSQQEDRAETQYF.

The chain uses TRBV6-5 and TRBJ2-2; 8 bases match TRBD2. V lost 8 bases, J lost 4 bases, and 6 bases stayed unmatched. The CDR3 sequence is 14 residues long. Germline CDR1 is MNHEY and CDR2 is SVGAGI. CDR3 coding DNA: TGTGCCAGCCGGGGGGGTCTCGTCACCGGGGAGCTGTTTTTT. Protein sequence: CASRGGLVTGELFF.

The chain joins TRBV30 to TRBJ2-7; perhaps TRBD2 as D (5 bases). The V gene's germline CDR1 is GTSNPN and CDR2 SVGIG (reference sequence). The CDR3 is 13 residues long. Trimming removed 1 base from V and 4 bases from J, with 11 bases in between. Written as DNA, the CDR3 is TGTGCCTGGAGTGATGGACTCAAGTACGAGCAGTACTTC. It is translated as CAWSDGLKYEQYF.

This chain uses TRBV2 with TRBJ1-1; D perhaps matches TRBD1 (6 bases). CDR3 size: 15 residues. The germline gives CDR1 SNHLY, CDR2 FYNNEI. Trimming stripped 6 bases from V and 2 bases from J, with 16 bases between. For the CDR3, the DNA is TGTGCCAGCAGACCAACAGGGTCCCCCAACACTGAAGCTTTCTTT. It codes for CASRPTGSPNTEAFF.

This chain links TRBV28 with TRBJ2-7; D is unresolved. V lost 5 bases to trimming and J lost 4 bases, with 9 bases between them. The CDR3 runs to 12 residues. CDR1 and CDR2 from the germline V gene are MDHEN and SYDVKM. For the CDR3, the DNA is TGTGCCAGCAGTCAATCCCTATACGAGCAGTACTTC. Translation: CASSQSLYEQYF.

V is TRBV6-2 or TRBV6-3 and J is TRBJ2-7; the match to TRBD2 covers 15 bases. Per germline, CDR1 MNHEY and CDR2 SVGEGT. CDR3 size: 17 residues. V dropped 2 bases and J dropped 5; count of bases not matched to a gene: 7. The CDR3 sequence is CASSYGWTSGRGNEQYF. The CDR3 DNA sequence: TGTGCCAGCAGTTACGGCTGGACTAGCGGGAGGGGAAACGAGCAGTACTTC.

This clone was found a few times. V gene TRBV30 combines with J gene TRBJ2-1; D gene uncertain. The CDR3 runs to 14 residues. CDR1 is GTSNPN and CDR2 is SVGIG in the germline V gene (reference sequence). V lost 0 bases and J 6 bases, leaving 12 bases between the germline ends. The CDR3: CAWSVRSLANEQFF. DNA of the CDR3: TGTGCCTGGAGTGTTCGGAGCCTCGCCAATGAGCAGTTCTTC.

The sample holds a few counts of this clone. The chain has TRBV7-9 and TRBJ2-7; a possible D gene is TRBD2 (5 bases). The CDR3 contains 12 residues. Germline-derived CDR1 and CDR2 are SEHNR and FQNEAQ (reference sequence). With 3 bases removed from V and 3 bases from J, the gap between germline ends came to 6 bases. The CDR3 here is CASSFGVYEQYF. CDR3 nucleotide sequence: TGTGCCAGCAGCTTCGGGGTCTACGAGCAGTACTTC.